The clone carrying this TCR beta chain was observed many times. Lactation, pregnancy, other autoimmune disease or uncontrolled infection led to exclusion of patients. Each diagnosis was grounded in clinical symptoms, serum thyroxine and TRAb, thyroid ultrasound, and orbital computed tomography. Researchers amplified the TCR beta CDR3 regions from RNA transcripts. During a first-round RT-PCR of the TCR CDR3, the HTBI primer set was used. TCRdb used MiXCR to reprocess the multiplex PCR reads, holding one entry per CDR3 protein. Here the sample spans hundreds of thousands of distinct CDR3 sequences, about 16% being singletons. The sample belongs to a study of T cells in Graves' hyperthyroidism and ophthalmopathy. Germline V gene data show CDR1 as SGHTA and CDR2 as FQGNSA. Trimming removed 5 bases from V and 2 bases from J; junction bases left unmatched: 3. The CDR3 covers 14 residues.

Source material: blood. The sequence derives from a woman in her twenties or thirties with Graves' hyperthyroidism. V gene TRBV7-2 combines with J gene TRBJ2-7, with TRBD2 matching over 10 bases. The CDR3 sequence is CASSTLAGAYEQYF. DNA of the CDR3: TGTGCCAGCAGCACGCTAGCGGGGGCCTACGAGCAGTACTTC.